This is a list of T cell receptor beta chains from one sample in a study of T cells in Graves' hyperthyroidism and ophthalmopathy. Each CDR3 protein is one row after TCRdb ran MiXCR on the multiplex PCR reads. This table holds around 520,000 distinct CDR3 sequences, around 15% found once. The sequenced sample was blood. Source of these receptors: a woman in her thirties or forties with Graves' hyperthyroidism. CDR3s include the opening cysteine and the closing phenylalanine or tryptophan. The D gene is left open where the match is weak. The size of a clone is reported for some rows only, either as once, few or many, or as a class for expanded clones.

j_call,d_call,v_call,clone_size,cdr3_nt,cdr3_aa
TRBJ1-6,NA,TRBV12-3/TRBV12-4,many,TGTGCCAGCAGAGAGACGGGCCCAAATTCACCCCTCCACTTT,CASRETGPNSPLHF
TRBJ1-6,NA,TRBV19,NA,TGTGCCAGCGGTGGGGGCTGGAATTCACCCCTCCACTTT,CASGGGWNSPLHF
TRBJ1-1,NA,TRBV5-4,NA,TGTGCCAGCAGCTTGGCCTGGGGGGCTGACACTGAAGCTTTCTTT,CASSLAWGADTEAFF
TRBJ1-2,NA,TRBV28,many,TGTGCCAGCAGTTTCCAGGGGCTGACCTCAGGCTACACCTTC,CASSFQGLTSGYTF
TRBJ2-2,NA,TRBV24-1,many,TGTGCCACCAGTGGTACTCCCTCCACCGGGGAGCTGTTTTTT,CATSGTPSTGELFF
TRBJ2-3,NA,TRBV2,many,TGTGCCAGTAAACCCTTAGTTGGCACAGATACGCAGTATTTT,CASKPLVGTDTQYF
TRBJ2-5,NA,TRBV4-1,few,TGCGCCAGCAGCCAAGCTCCGGGACAAGAGACCCAGTACTTC,CASSQAPGQETQYF
TRBJ2-1,NA,TRBV9,few,TGTGCCAGCAGCTTTCGGGGATCCTCGGTCGATGAGCAGTTCTTC,CASSFRGSSVDEQFF
TRBJ2-5,TRBD2,TRBV11-1,many,TGTGCCAGCAGCATACGGGAGGGGGAGACCCAGTACTTC,CASSIREGETQYF
TRBJ2-1,NA,TRBV12-3/TRBV12-4,many,TGTGCCAGCAGTGAAATATACAATGAGCAGTTCTTC,CASSEIYNEQFF
TRBJ1-1,NA,TRBV29-1,many,TGCAGCGTTGACAGGAACACTGAAGCTTTCTTT,CSVDRNTEAFF
TRBJ2-7,TRBD1,TRBV2,many,TGTGCCAGCAAGGATACAGGGGGCGTAGAGCAGTACTTC,CASKDTGGVEQYF
TRBJ1-1,NA,TRBV7-9,many,TGTGCCAGCAGCATCAGGGAGAGTGAAGCTTTCTTT,CASSIRESEAFF
TRBJ1-2,NA,TRBV29-1,NA,TGCAGCGTCCCCGAACAGGACGCCCTTATGAGTGGCTACACCTTC,CSVPEQDALMSGYTF
TRBJ2-7,TRBD1,TRBV6-2/TRBV6-3,many,TGTGCCAGCACTATCTCCGGGACAGCCTTGGTCGAGCAGTACTTC,CASTISGTALVEQYF
TRBJ2-1,TRBD1,TRBV5-1,few,TGCGCCAGCAGCTGGGGACAGGGGGCGGTTGAGCAGTTCTTC,CASSWGQGAVEQFF
TRBJ1-5,NA,TRBV30,many,TGTGCCTGGAGTCTTGGGGGGAATCAGCCCCAGCATTTT,CAWSLGGNQPQHF
TRBJ1-1,NA,TRBV12-3/TRBV12-4,many,TGTGCCAGCAGTTTTGAGGGCCGAATGAACACTGAAGCTTTCTTT,CASSFEGRMNTEAFF
TRBJ2-1,TRBD2,TRBV19,NA,TGTGCCAGTAGTTTCAGACTAGCGGTGGCCTACAATGAGCAGTTCTTC,CASSFRLAVAYNEQFF
TRBJ2-4,TRBD1,TRBV5-6,NA,TGTGCCAGCAGCAGTTTACGGGGACAGTCTTTAGCCAAAAACATTCAGTACTTC,CASSSLRGQSLAKNIQYF
TRBJ1-3,NA,TRBV12-3/TRBV12-4,many,TGTGCCAGCAATGACAGAACTGGAAACACCATATATTTT,CASNDRTGNTIYF
TRBJ1-2,NA,TRBV2,NA,TGTGCCAGCAGTGAAGCAGGAATAGCTAACTATGGCTACACCTTC,CASSEAGIANYGYTF
TRBJ1-2,TRBD1,TRBV29-1,many,TGCAGCGTTGAAGGACAGGGAGGGGGCTACACCTTC,CSVEGQGGGYTF
TRBJ2-7,NA,TRBV6-1,many,TGTGCCAGCAGTTACGGGCAGCTTTACTACGAGCAGTACTTC,CASSYGQLYYEQYF
TRBJ2-7,TRBD2,TRBV10-2,few,TGCGCCAGCAGTGAGCCCCGGGGAGGGGTGGGTTACGAGCAGTACTTC,CASSEPRGGVGYEQYF
TRBJ2-1,NA,TRBV7-3,many,TGTGCCAGCAGCTTAGCCTCGTACAATGAGCAGTTCTTC,CASSLASYNEQFF
TRBJ2-5,NA,TRBV9,few,TGTGCCAGCAGCGTAGGTACGGGAGAGACCCAGTACTTC,CASSVGTGETQYF
TRBJ2-5,TRBD2,TRBV2,many,TGTGCCAGCAAATCGACTAGCGGGAGGTCGGAGACCCAGTACTTC,CASKSTSGRSETQYF
TRBJ1-1,NA,TRBV5-1,many,TGCGCCAGCAGCCTACCGACAGGACGATTGAACACTGAAGCTTTCTTT,CASSLPTGRLNTEAFF
TRBJ2-5,TRBD1,TRBV9,NA,TGTGCCAGCAGCGCGGGCAGGGGGCCGGAGACCCAGTACTTC,CASSAGRGPETQYF
TRBJ2-2,TRBD2,TRBV12-3/TRBV12-4,many,TGTGCCAGCAGTTTTACTAGCGGGAACACCGGGGAGCTGTTTTTT,CASSFTSGNTGELFF
TRBJ1-1,NA,TRBV10-1,many,TGCGCCAGCAGTGAGATGCGGAACACTGAAGCTTTCTTT,CASSEMRNTEAFF
TRBJ2-3,NA,TRBV20-1,many,TGCAGTGCTAGACAATCCGTGTCGGTTAACACAGATACGCAGTATTTT,CSARQSVSVNTDTQYF
TRBJ2-7,TRBD1,TRBV20-1,many,TGCAGTGCTAGTGGGACAGGGAGCTCCTACGAGCAGTACTTC,CSASGTGSSYEQYF
TRBJ2-1,TRBD2,TRBV5-1,many,TGCGCCAGCAGCACCCTGACTAGCGGGAGGGCCAGTGAGCAGTTCTTC,CASSTLTSGRASEQFF
TRBJ2-7,NA,TRBV3-1,NA,TGTGCCAGCAGCCAAGATCTGCAGGACCGGAGGGAGCAGTACTTC,CASSQDLQDRREQYF
TRBJ2-7,TRBD2,TRBV12-3/TRBV12-4,many,TGTGCCAGCAGTCCACGAGGACTAGCGAGGAACGAGCAGTACTTC,CASSPRGLARNEQYF
TRBJ1-2,TRBD1,TRBV5-4,NA,TGTGCCAGCAGCTTGGAGGGGGCTGACTATGGCTACACCTTC,CASSLEGADYGYTF
TRBJ2-2,NA,TRBV20-1,many,TGCAGTGCTACACTGAGGGGAAACACCGGGGAGCTGTTTTTT,CSATLRGNTGELFF
TRBJ2-1,TRBD2,TRBV9,NA,TGTGCCAGCAGCGTAGGAAGCGGGAGCTCCTACAATGAGCAGTTCTTC,CASSVGSGSSYNEQFF
TRBJ2-3,TRBD2,TRBV20-1,many,TGCAGTGCCCGGACTAGCGGGAGTTGGGTTACAGATACGCAGTATTTT,CSARTSGSWVTDTQYF
TRBJ2-7,TRBD2,TRBV20-1,few,TGCAGTGCTAGTCGTACCCTAGCGGGAGGACTTGACGAGCAGTACTTC,CSASRTLAGGLDEQYF
TRBJ2-3,TRBD2,TRBV14,many,TGTGCCAGCGCTTTAACTAGCGGGCTCACAGATACGCAGTATTTT,CASALTSGLTDTQYF
TRBJ1-1,NA,TRBV28,few,TGTGCCAGCAGCCACCCCGGGAGGGCCACTGAAGCTTTCTTT,CASSHPGRATEAFF
TRBJ2-7,TRBD1,TRBV7-6,many,TGTGCCAGCAGCACCGACAGGGGATCCTACGAGCAGTACTTC,CASSTDRGSYEQYF
TRBJ2-2,TRBD2,TRBV27,few,TGTGCCAGCAGTGCCTTAGCGGGAGTGAACGGGGAGCTGTTTTTT,CASSALAGVNGELFF
TRBJ2-7,TRBD2,TRBV7-9,NA,TGTGCCAGCAGCCCCCCGTCGGCGGGAGGCTACGAGCAGTACTTC,CASSPPSAGGYEQYF
TRBJ1-2,TRBD1,TRBV2,many,TGTGCCAGCAGCAACGACAGGGGGATAGATGGCTACACCTTC,CASSNDRGIDGYTF
TRBJ2-7,TRBD2,TRBV25-1,NA,TGTGCCAGCAGTCCCCGGACTAGCGGGAGGGAAGCCTACGAGCAGTACTTC,CASSPRTSGREAYEQYF
TRBJ1-5,TRBD1,TRBV19,few,TGTGCCAGTAGTATAGCCCGACAGGGAGTCAGGGCGCCCCAGCATTTT,CASSIARQGVRAPQHF
TRBJ2-2,NA,TRBV18,many,TGTGCCAGCTCACCCGGGACTAACACCGGGGAGCTGTTTTTT,CASSPGTNTGELFF
TRBJ2-1,NA,TRBV5-1,NA,TGCGCCAGCAGCTTCAGAGGGATCCCCGAACATGAGCAGTTCTTC,CASSFRGIPEHEQFF
TRBJ1-1,TRBD1,TRBV7-9,NA,TGTGCCAGCAGCTTAGTTGGCAGGGGGTTTTCTGAAGCTTTCTTT,CASSLVGRGFSEAFF
TRBJ1-4,NA,TRBV10-2,NA,TGCGCCAGCACTGGGACGGATACAGATGAAAAACTGTTTTTT,CASTGTDTDEKLFF